These 6 T cell receptor beta chains were all obtained from the same sample, sequenced in a study of Ad26.COV2.S vaccination and SARS-CoV-2 variants. The protocol was immunoSEQ multiplex PCR, while the TCRdb copy is restricted to in-frame clones and leaves out a portion. The table shows roughly 510,000 clones, with 70% to 90% occurring only once. Sample treatment: some 19 received Ad26.COV2.S at low or high dose, single or two shots; about five received placebo; per-sample allocation not given. At day 63 after the first vaccine or placebo injection, samples were drawn. The sequences come from peripheral blood, collected in a trial of Ad26.COV2.S vaccine versus placebo. All receptors come from a person between 18 and 60 years old who received the Ad26.COV2.S COVID-19 vaccine or a placebo.

The chain links TRBV2 to TRBJ1-5; TRBD1 agrees at 8 bases. Germline V CDR1 and CDR2: SNHLY, FYNNEI. Unmatched junction bases numbered 3, after V lost 6 bases and J lost 5 bases. This CDR3 is 13 amino acids long. CDR3 in DNA: TGTGCCAGCAGATTACAGGGGGATCAGCCCCAGCATTTT. Protein sequence: CASRLQGDQPQHF.

This clone was recorded once. The gene calls are TRBV12-3 or TRBV12-4 and TRBJ2-7; 10 nucleotides line up with TRBD1. The CDR3 runs to 13 residues. V gave up 6 bases and J gave up 4 bases; unmatched junction bases: 3. The CDR3, as DNA: TGTGCCAGCAGCCGGGACAGGGGTTACGAGCAGTACTTC. Protein sequence: CASSRDRGYEQYF.

This chain links TRBV6-2 or TRBV6-3 with TRBJ1-2; no firm D call. V was cut by 4 bases and J by 4 bases, with 13 bases left in between. The CDR3 spans 14 residues. Per the germline V gene, CDR1 is MNHEY and CDR2 is SVGEGT. CDR3 region: CASSSGPLSYGYTF. The CDR3 DNA follows: TGTGCCAGCAGTTCCGGGCCCCTATCCTATGGCTACACCTTC.

This chain links TRBV20-1 with TRBJ1-5; the D gene is possibly TRBD1 (6 bases). Trimming took 6 bases from V and 7 from J, leaving 10 bases between them. The CDR3 contains 11 residues. Germline CDR1 is DFQATT and CDR2 is SNEGSKA (reference sequence). CDR3 sequence: CSAQGTQPQHF. CDR3 coding DNA: TGCAGTGCGCAGGGGACGCAGCCCCAGCATTTT.

As concerns this clone: The sample contains more than one DNA sequence encoding this CDR3. The chain is built from TRBV6-2 or TRBV6-3 and TRBJ1-5; D remains ambiguous. Germline CDR1 is MNHEY and CDR2 is SVGEGT. V gave up 5 bases and J gave up 3 bases, with 8 bases separating them. The CDR3 spans 13 residues. In DNA, the CDR3 is TGTGCCAGCAGTGACCGGGACAATCAGCCCCAGCATTTT. Protein: CASSDRDNQPQHF.

The chain employs TRBV5-5 and TRBJ1-2; D is undetermined. Trimming removed 3 bases at V and 8 bases at J, with 8 bases between. In germline, CDR1 is SGHKS, CDR2 YYEKEE (reference sequence). The CDR3 runs to 11 residues. CDR3 sequence reads: CASSSPAGYTF. CDR3 nucleotides: TGTGCCAGCAGCTCCCCGGCAGGCTACACCTTC.